This T cell receptor beta chain was obtained from a study of vaccination effects on CD4 cells after COVID-19. The wider study: Samples collected post-vaccine were obtained a median of 72 days after the second dose.

Data came from immunoSEQ multiplex PCR; TCRdb stores just in-frame clones and leaves some out. The repertoire holds 27,000 or so clones, with around 82% as singletons. Before sequencing, viral peptide pools were used by the ViraFEST assay to expand antigen-specific CD4+ T cells. Culturing for around ten days preceded CD4+ T cell isolation. The cohort was immunized with two doses of either the BNT162b2 or mRNA-1273 vaccine. Looked up from germline, CDR1 is MGHRA and CDR2 is YSYEKL. Trimming stripped 0 bases from V and 7 bases from J, with 12 bases between. The CDR3 length is 14 residues. A note on this clone: Antigen: not known.

J is TRBJ1-2 and V is TRBV4-1; a weak D match, TRBD1 (5 bases). Sequenced here: CD4+ T cells from PBMCs cultured with HCoV-NL63 spike peptides, sampled after COVID-19 vaccination. This clonotype was obtained from a human donor who received a COVID-19 vaccine. Some clones in this sample may be carry-over from other donors' samples. CDR3 sequence (DNA): TGCGCCAGCAGCCAAGATTCCAGGGTGCTTGGCTACACCTTC. Amino acid sequence: CASSQDSRVLGYTF.